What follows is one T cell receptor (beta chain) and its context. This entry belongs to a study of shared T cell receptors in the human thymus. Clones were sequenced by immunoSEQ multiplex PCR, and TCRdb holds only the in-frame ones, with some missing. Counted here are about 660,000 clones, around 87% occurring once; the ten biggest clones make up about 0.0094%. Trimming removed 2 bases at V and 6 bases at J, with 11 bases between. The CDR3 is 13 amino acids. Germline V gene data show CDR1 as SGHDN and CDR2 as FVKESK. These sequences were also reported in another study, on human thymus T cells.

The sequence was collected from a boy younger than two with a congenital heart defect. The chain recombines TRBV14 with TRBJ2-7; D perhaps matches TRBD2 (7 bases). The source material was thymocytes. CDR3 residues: CASSQRRGPEQYF. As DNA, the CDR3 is TGTGCCAGCAGCCAACGGCGGGGGCCCGAGCAGTACTTC.